These 21 T cell receptor beta chains came from one sample sequenced in a study of shared clonotypes between healthy human individuals. This table comes from immunoSEQ multiplex PCR, and its TCRdb copy is limited to in-frame clones, with some not included. Counted here are about 1.1 million clones, roughly 80% occurring once; the ten biggest clones make up about 0.89%. The sequenced material came from memory CD4+ T cells from PBMCs. Indicated subset: CD45RA-negative fraction. The receptor source for this set is a man between 18 and 29 years old in good health. Some clones in this sample may be carry-over from other donors' samples.

The chain carries TRBV7-3 and TRBJ2-4; 8 positions agree with TRBD1. Per the germline V gene, CDR1 is SGHTA and CDR2 is FQGTGA. The ends lost 5 bases at V and 5 bases at J; junction bases unmatched: 8. The CDR3 loop spans 15 amino acids. CDR3 in DNA: TGTGCCAGCAGCCTCCAACCGGGACAGGAAAACATTCAGTACTTC. It translates to CASSLQPGQENIQYF.

V gene TRBV7-9 combines with J gene TRBJ2-1, with TRBD1 matching 9 bases. Germline values: CDR1 SEHNR, CDR2 FQNEAQ (reference sequence). J was trimmed by 6 bases and V by 4 bases; bases with no gene match: 7. This CDR3 is 15 amino acids long. The CDR3 region is CASSYGQGMANEQFF. As DNA, the CDR3 is TGTGCCAGCAGCTACGGACAGGGGATGGCCAATGAGCAGTTCTTC.

This clone has only a few counts. The chain recombines TRBV19 with TRBJ2-6, with D possibly TRBD1 on 5 matching bases. V lost 4 bases to trimming and J lost 11 bases, with 12 bases between them. The CDR3 totals 13 residues. CDR1 LNHDA and CDR2 SQIVND come from the germline V gene (reference sequence). The chain's CDR3 is CASSTMQGYVLTF. The CDR3 coding sequence is TGTGCCAGTAGTACCATGCAGGGCTACGTCCTGACTTTC.

This sequence joins TRBV5-8 and TRBJ2-3; D is unclear. CDR1 is SGHTS and CDR2 is YDEGEE in the germline V gene. Trimming removed 7 bases at V and 0 bases at J, with 24 bases between. The CDR3 is made up of 18 amino acids. The CDR3 sequence: CASPTRFPGKGSTDTQYF. The CDR3 region has the DNA TGTGCCAGCCCTACTCGATTCCCGGGTAAAGGGAGCACAGATACGCAGTATTTT.

This chain connects TRBV2 to TRBJ1-4; maybe TRBD1 (6 bases). V gave up 9 bases and J gave up 3 bases, with 11 bases separating them. This CDR3 comprises 13 residues. CDR1 and CDR2 (germline): SNHLY, FYNNEI. CDR3 protein: CASYREANEKLFF. The DNA for the CDR3 is TGTGCCAGTTACAGGGAAGCTAATGAAAAACTGTTTTTT.

The chain links TRBV11-2 to TRBJ2-2, with D hard to call. Between the trimmed V and J ends, which lost 5 bases and 4 bases, there was a span of 14 bases. Germline lookup yields CDR1 SGHAT and CDR2 FQNNGV. CDR3 length: 15 residues. CDR3 nucleotide sequence: TGTGCCAGCAGCCGTCAGGTGGACCCCACCGGGGAGCTGTTTTTT. Its protein is CASSRQVDPTGELFF.

The chain carries TRBV11-2 and TRBJ2-1; possibly TRBD1 for D (6 bases). The length of the CDR3 is 15 residues. Trimming removed 5 bases at V and 5 bases at J, with 16 bases between. Germline values: CDR1 SGHAT, CDR2 FQNNGV. CDR3 sequence (DNA): TGTGCCAGCAGCACAGGGACGGACTTTAACAATGAGCAGTTCTTC. The encoded protein is CASSTGTDFNNEQFF.

The V call is TRBV5-1, the J call TRBJ1-1; 7 bases align to TRBD1. Germline V gene lookup returns CDR1 SGHRS and CDR2 YFSETQ. The CDR3 runs to 16 residues. V shed 0 bases, J shed 5 bases, and the junction held 10 bases outside the gene matches. The CDR3 DNA sequence: TGCGCCAGCAGCTTGGACGAGGGAGGGGGCATTACTGAAGCTTTCTTT. Its translation: CASSLDEGGGITEAFF.

This chain connects TRBV6-5 to TRBJ1-3, with D perhaps matching TRBD1 (5 bases). CDR1 and CDR2 (germline): MNHEY, SVGAGI. The CDR3 loop spans 15 amino acids. V was cut by 8 bases and J by 2 bases, with 16 bases left in between. The CDR3 DNA reads as TGTGCCAGCTCCTTGGGCGGGGGTCCTGGAAACACCATATATTTT. Encoded protein: CASSLGGGPGNTIYF.

The chain is built from TRBV7-2 and TRBJ1-2; D is undetermined. This CDR3 has 13 residues. Germline V lookup: CDR1 SGHTA, CDR2 FQGNSA. V was pared by 4 bases and J by 8 bases, with 14 bases between. CDR3 in DNA: TGTGCCAGCAGCTCTCAGACATTCTTAGGCTACACCTTC. Translating gives CASSSQTFLGYTF.

The V gene is TRBV29-1, the J gene TRBJ1-2; D unresolved. Germline-derived CDR1 and CDR2 are SQVTM and ANQGSEA. The V end lost 5 bases, the J end lost 4 bases, and 14 bases lay between the germline ends. The length of the CDR3 is 13 residues. In DNA, the CDR3 is TGCAGCGTTACATGGACGGGATCCTATGGCTACACCTTC. Its protein product is CSVTWTGSYGYTF. Using reference TRBV29-1 and TRBJ1-2 for the parts outside the CDR3, the full variable domain is SAVISQKPSRDICQRGTSLTIQCQVDSQVTMMFWYRQQPGQSLTLIATANQGSEATYESGFVIDKFPISRPNLTFSTLTVSNMSPEDSSIYLCSVTWTGSYGYTFGSGTRLTVV.

V and J are TRBV19 and TRBJ2-5; D unclear. Germline V gene data show CDR1 as LNHDA and CDR2 as SQIVND (reference sequence). Trimming left V 11 bases short and J 2 bases short, with 15 bases between. The CDR3 runs 13 residues. The CDR3 nucleotides read TGTGCCGCAAGTAGGGCGTTTCAAGAGACCCAGTACTTC. This gives the protein CAASRAFQETQYF. Looking up the rest from reference TRBV19 and TRBJ2-5 gives the full variable domain: DGGITQSPKYLFRKEGQNVTLSCEQNLNHDAMYWYRQDPGQGLRLIYYSQIVNDFQKGDIAEGYSVSREKKESFPLTVTSAQKNPTAFYLCAASRAFQETQYFGPGTRLLVL.

The chain couples TRBV7-9 to TRBJ1-6; D is undetermined. V was pared by 5 bases and J by 12 bases, with 14 bases between. CDR1 SEHNR and CDR2 FQNEAQ come from the germline V gene (reference sequence). The CDR3 runs to 13 residues. CDR3 coding DNA: TGTGCCAGCAGCCCTCATTCACAACTACCCCTCCACTTT. It translates to CASSPHSQLPLHF.

The V call is TRBV5-1, the J call TRBJ2-5; TRBD2 matches 13 bases. This CDR3 is 16 amino acids long. The V gene's germline CDR1 is SGHRS and CDR2 YFSETQ. J was trimmed by 5 bases and V by 4 bases; bases with no gene match: 8. The CDR3 DNA reads TGCGCCAGCAGCCCTAGACTAGCGGGAGGCGTGGAGACCCAGTACTTC. Translation: CASSPRLAGGVETQYF. Using reference TRBV5-1 and TRBJ2-5 for the parts outside the CDR3, the full variable domain is KAGVTQTPRYLIKTRGQQVTLSCSPISGHRSVSWYQQTPGQGLQFLFEYFSETQRNKGNFPGRFSGRQFSNSRSEMNVSTLELGDSALYLCASSPRLAGGVETQYFGPGTRLLVL.

This clone was seen repeatedly, ten times or more. Other DNA sequences in the sample encode the same CDR3. The chain combines TRBV2 with TRBJ1-2; 12 bases map to TRBD1. Germline V gene sequence: CDR1 SNHLY, CDR2 FYNNEI. There are 15 residues in the CDR3. J lost 4 bases, V lost 6 bases, and 6 bases had no gene match. The CDR3 bases are TGTGCCAGCAGGCGGGACAGGGGGCTCATCTATGGCTACACCTTC. Its translation: CASRRDRGLIYGYTF. Variable domain in full (rest from reference TRBV2 and TRBJ1-2): EPEVTQTPSHQVTQMGQEVILRCVPISNHLYFYWYRQILGQKVEFLVSFYNNEISEKSEIFDDQFSVERPDGSNFTLKIRSTKLEDSAMYFCASRRDRGLIYGYTFGSGTRLTVV.

The CDR3 nucleotides read TGTGCCAGCAGGGAGGGCCCCCTGAACACTGAAGCTTTCTTT. This codes for CASREGPLNTEAFF. The rearrangement links TRBV7-2 to TRBJ1-1; D unclear. CDR1 is SGHTA, CDR2 FQGNSA, per germline. The CDR3 has 14 amino acids. V was cut by 6 bases and J by 0 bases, with 11 bases left in between.

Concerning this clone itself: This sample also contains other DNA sequences that code for the same CDR3. The chain employs TRBV6-1 and TRBJ2-7; no clear D gene. Trimming took off 6 bases at V and 4 bases at J, with 7 bases between the two ends. Germline lookup yields CDR1 MNHNS and CDR2 SASEGT. CDR3 size: 11 residues. The CDR3 loop is CASSANYEQYF. CDR3 sequence (DNA): TGTGCCAGCAGCGCAAATTACGAGCAGTACTTC.

V and J are TRBV10-3 and TRBJ1-4; TRBD1 is a possible D gene (6 bases). Germline-derived CDR1 and CDR2 are ENHRY and SYGVKD. V lost 6 bases to trimming and J lost 4 bases, with 12 bases between them. The CDR3 covers 14 residues. Here the CDR3 reads CAISSTGDNEKLFF. The CDR3 DNA sequence: TGTGCCATCAGCTCGACAGGCGATAATGAAAAACTGTTTTTT.

This clone is a singleton in its sample. The genes are TRBV2 and TRBJ2-3; TRBD1 matches 8 bases. The trim removed 6 bases at V and 6 bases at J, leaving 8 bases unmatched. Germline V lookup: CDR1 SNHLY, CDR2 FYNNEI. There are 14 residues in the CDR3. CDR3 sequence reads: CASRVQGAFDTQYF. The CDR3 DNA sequence: TGTGCCAGCAGGGTTCAGGGGGCATTCGATACGCAGTATTTT.

The V and J genes are TRBV19 and TRBJ2-7; 11 positions agree with TRBD1. With V trimmed by 9 bases and J by 2 bases, 3 bases remained unmatched. Germline CDR1 and CDR2: LNHDA and SQIVND (reference sequence). The CDR3 is made up of 13 amino acids. The CDR3 DNA sequence: TGTGCCAGGACGGGACAGGGGGCCTACGAGCAGTACTTC. This sequence encodes CARTGQGAYEQYF.

The table lists this clone with many counts. V gene TRBV5-8 combines with J gene TRBJ2-5, with 8 nucleotides matching TRBD1. In germline, CDR1 is SGHTS, CDR2 YDEGEE. V was clipped by 4 bases and J by 0 bases; unmatched bases: 8. The CDR3 loop spans 16 amino acids. In nucleotides, the CDR3 is TGTGCCAGCAGCCCCTGGACAGGGACCTACCAAGAGACCCAGTACTTC. The encoded protein is CASSPWTGTYQETQYF.